This is a list of T cell receptor beta chains from one sample in a study of T-cell reconstitution after alpha-beta-depleted transplantation in children. TCRdb itself ran the PCR reads through MiXCR, one entry per CDR3 protein. The data hold about 120,000 distinct CDR3 sequences, with roughly 24% observed a single time. The material was PBMCs, mostly from graft donor cells, obtained 180 days after TCRalphabeta/CD19-depleted stem cell transplant. These receptors were obtained from a male patient between 2 and 15 years old who had a stem cell transplant for chronic granulomatous disease, so the T cells may come from the graft donor. Each CDR3 is given with its conserved first and last residue. D genes are given only for firm matches. Some rows have no size entry. The others give once, few or many, or a class for an expanded clone.

>TRBV6-2/TRBV6-3|TRBD2|TRBJ2-7|many
CASSSGTMGEQYF
TGTGCCAGCAGCTCCGGGACTATGGGCGAGCAGTACTTC
>TRBV12-3/TRBV12-4|NA|TRBJ1-3|few
CASSLEVSGNTIYF
TGTGCCAGCAGTTTAGAAGTCTCTGGAAACACCATATATTTT
>TRBV28|TRBD2|TRBJ2-1|many
CASSLWLAGGPDNEQFF
TGTGCCAGCAGTTTATGGCTAGCGGGAGGGCCAGACAATGAGCAGTTCTTC
>TRBV5-1|NA|TRBJ2-4|NA
CASSLEGTKNSQYF
TGCGCCAGCAGCTTGGAAGGAACCAAAAACAGTCAGTACTTC
>TRBV12-3/TRBV12-4|NA|TRBJ2-3|many
CASARRGDLTDTQYF
TGTGCCAGCGCGCGGAGGGGGGACCTCACAGATACGCAGTATTTT
>TRBV29-1|TRBD2|TRBJ2-7|many
CSVDRASGGGEQYF
TGCAGCGTTGATAGGGCTAGCGGAGGCGGCGAGCAGTACTTC
>TRBV20-1|NA|TRBJ2-2|NA
CSARDPSGTAGELFF
TGCAGTGCTAGAGATCCGTCAGGGACGGCCGGGGAGCTGTTTTTT
>TRBV6-1|TRBD1|TRBJ2-7|NA
CASSDPGQGSSYEQYF
TGTGCCAGCAGTGATCCGGGACAGGGGAGCTCCTACGAGCAGTACTTC
>TRBV20-1|NA|TRBJ2-5|NA
CSARDRLGQETQYF
TGCAGTGCTAGAGACCGACTGGGCCAAGAGACCCAGTACTTC
>TRBV4-3|NA|TRBJ2-7|many
CASSQVQGDSYEQYF
TGCGCCAGCAGCCAAGTACAGGGAGACTCCTACGAGCAGTACTTC
>TRBV20-1|NA|TRBJ2-1|many
CSASQPTTPGWGNEQFF
TGCAGTGCTAGCCAGCCTACGACACCGGGATGGGGAAATGAGCAGTTCTTC